This T cell receptor (beta chain) was recorded in a study of blood T cell repertoires in COVID-19 (dated by TCRdb to 2018 to 2020). Regarding the research as a whole: Samples covering the acute and convalescent phases of COVID-19 were provided by collaborators in the United States, Italy and Spain. A de-identified subject ID, COVID-19 status, age in years and sex were almost always included in the sample metadata. The samples were drawn from the first 160 participants of the ongoing ImmuneRACE study and from 950 to 1,500 subjects provided by 6 global collaborators. The material from the prospective study consisted of cDNA or gDNA derived from T cells, B-cell-depleted T cells, or PBMCs. The repertoires were released in a freely available public database intended as a resource for research on the immune response to SARS-CoV-2. Where available, HLA class I and class II types were taken from metadata supplied by the sample provider and were not determined by assay-based typing. Deeply sampled blood TCRbeta repertoires from subjects exposed to, actively infected with, or recovered from COVID-19 were included in the dataset.

A word on this clone: The antigen it binds to is not known. It has no much larger one-base neighbor in the sample; base qualities were not kept.

The germline V gene yields SGHDN for CDR1 and FVKESK for CDR2. V gives up 6 bases and J gives up 1 base, and the segment between their germline ends measures 13 bases. Including cysteine and phenylalanine, the CDR3 has 14 amino acids. Of all the DNA, just the CDR3 is kept, 42 bases in frame from base 1. In the prospective study, participants were 18 to 89 years old, resided in about two dozen geographic areas of the United States, and were enrolled through a virtual design. To assign participants to cohorts, the prospective study relied on clinical history that participants themselves reported in a screening survey and a study questionnaire. Exposed participants were defined as having been in contact with someone with a PCR-confirmed or clinician-diagnosed COVID-19 case within 2 weeks of study entry. Each participant in the prospective study had whole blood, serum and a nasopharyngeal or oropharyngeal swab collected by mobile phlebotomists. Additional blood draws and questionnaires over an approximately 2-month period could optionally be provided by prospective study participants. Blood samples from the prospective study were shipped frozen or at room temperature prior to DNA extraction.

Beyond this particular receptor, the publication reports: How much clinical and demographic metadata was included differed by source and by participant, and the metadata was provided uncurated.

TCRbeta CDR3 regions were amplified from genomic DNA by means of the immunoSEQ Assay, a bias-controlled multiplex PCR. The published analysis was carried out like this. The number of nucleated cells in each sample was estimated by amplification of reference gene primers within the assay. To quantify the absolute abundance of each unique TCRbeta CDR3 rearrangement, sequence reads were collapsed and filtered. For each sample, productive Simpson clonality was calculated as the square root of Simpson's diversity index across productive rearrangements. TCRdb's version of the immuneACCESS table is confined to in-frame rearrangements and falls short of the full clone set. An unresolved V gene accounts for under half of the shortfall where checked; the remainder is of unknown origin. The V and J calls and clone size were taken over from that table, and D and trimming were inferred from the DNA. This sample holds 350,000 or so clones; roughly 90% were observed only once. About 0.94% of the sample rests with the top ten.

The V and J segments used are TRBV14 and TRBJ2-7, with no confident D gene call. This receptor was taken from a woman younger than 45 who had been exposed to COVID-19. Sequencing was carried out using PBMCs or T cells enriched from blood (not recorded which). Read as DNA, the sequence is TGTGCCAGCAGTCTCCAGGTGTTTTCCTACGAGCAGTACTTC. Its amino acids are CASSLQVFSYEQYF.